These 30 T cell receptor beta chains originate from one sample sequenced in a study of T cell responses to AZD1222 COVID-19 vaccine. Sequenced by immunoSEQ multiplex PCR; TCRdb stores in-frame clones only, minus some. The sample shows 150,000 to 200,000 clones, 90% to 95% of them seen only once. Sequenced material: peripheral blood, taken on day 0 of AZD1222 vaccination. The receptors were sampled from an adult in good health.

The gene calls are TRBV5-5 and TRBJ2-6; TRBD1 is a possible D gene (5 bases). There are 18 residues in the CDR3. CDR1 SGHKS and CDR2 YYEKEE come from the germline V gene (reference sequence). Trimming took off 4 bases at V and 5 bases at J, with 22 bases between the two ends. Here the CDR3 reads CASSHGQSLGLRANVLTF. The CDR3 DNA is TGTGCCAGCAGCCACGGACAATCCTTGGGCCTTAGGGCCAACGTCCTGACTTTC.

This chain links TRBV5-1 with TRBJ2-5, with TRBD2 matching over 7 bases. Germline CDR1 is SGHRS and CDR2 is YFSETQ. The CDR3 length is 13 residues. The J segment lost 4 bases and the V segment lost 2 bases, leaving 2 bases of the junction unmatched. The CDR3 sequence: CASSFGGRETQYF. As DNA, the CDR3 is TGCGCCAGCAGCTTCGGCGGGAGAGAGACCCAGTACTTC.

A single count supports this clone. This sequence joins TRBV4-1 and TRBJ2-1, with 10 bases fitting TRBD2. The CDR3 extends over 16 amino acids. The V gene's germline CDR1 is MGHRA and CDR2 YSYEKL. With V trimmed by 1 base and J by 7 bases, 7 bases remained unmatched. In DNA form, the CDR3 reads TGCGCCAGCAGCCAAGTAAGCGGGAGGGCTGGGAATGAGCAGTTCTTC. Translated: CASSQVSGRAGNEQFF.

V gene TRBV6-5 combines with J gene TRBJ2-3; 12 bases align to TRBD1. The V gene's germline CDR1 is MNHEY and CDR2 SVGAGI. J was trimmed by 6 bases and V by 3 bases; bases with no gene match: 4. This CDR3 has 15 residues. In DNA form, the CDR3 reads TGTGCCAGCAGTTATGGGACAGGGGGCTACGATACGCAGTATTTT. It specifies CASSYGTGGYDTQYF.

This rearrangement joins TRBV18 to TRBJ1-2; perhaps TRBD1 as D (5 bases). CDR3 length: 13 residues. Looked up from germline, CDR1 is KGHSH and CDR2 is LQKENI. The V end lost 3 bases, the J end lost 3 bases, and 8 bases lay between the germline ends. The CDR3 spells CASSPRGDYGYTF. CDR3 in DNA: TGTGCCAGCTCACCTCGAGGGGACTATGGCTACACCTTC.

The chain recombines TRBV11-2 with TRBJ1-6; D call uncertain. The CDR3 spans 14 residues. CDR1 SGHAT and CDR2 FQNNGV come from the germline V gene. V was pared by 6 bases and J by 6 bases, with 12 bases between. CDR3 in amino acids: CASSSQNSNSPLHF. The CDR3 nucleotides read TGTGCCAGCAGTTCACAGAATTCTAATTCACCCCTCCACTTT.

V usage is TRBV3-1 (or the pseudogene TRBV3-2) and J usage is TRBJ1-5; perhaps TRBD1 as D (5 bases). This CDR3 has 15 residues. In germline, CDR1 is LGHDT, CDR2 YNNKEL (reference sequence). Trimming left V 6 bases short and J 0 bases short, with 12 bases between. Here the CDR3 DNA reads TGTGCCAGCAGGGACAATCGTTATAGCAATCAGCCCCAGCATTTT. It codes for CASRDNRYSNQPQHF.

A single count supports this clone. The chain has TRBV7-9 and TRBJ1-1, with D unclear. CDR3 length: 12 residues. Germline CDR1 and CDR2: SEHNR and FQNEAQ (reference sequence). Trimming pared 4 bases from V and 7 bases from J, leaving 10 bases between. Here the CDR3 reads CASSSERDEAFF. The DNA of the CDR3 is TGTGCCAGCAGCTCTGAAAGGGATGAAGCTTTCTTT.

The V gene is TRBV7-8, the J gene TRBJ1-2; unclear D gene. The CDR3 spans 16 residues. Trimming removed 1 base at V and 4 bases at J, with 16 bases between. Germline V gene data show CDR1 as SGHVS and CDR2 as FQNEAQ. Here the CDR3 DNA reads TGTGCCAGCAGCTTAGAGATCTTGGGGTTGGGCTATGGCTACACCTTC. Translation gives CASSLEILGLGYGYTF.

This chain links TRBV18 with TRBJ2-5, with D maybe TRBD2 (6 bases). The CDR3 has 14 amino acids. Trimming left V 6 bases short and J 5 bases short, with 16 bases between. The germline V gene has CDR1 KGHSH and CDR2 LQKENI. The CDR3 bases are TGTGCCAGCTCCCCCCTGGGCAGCGGGGAGACCCAGTACTTC. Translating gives CASSPLGSGETQYF.

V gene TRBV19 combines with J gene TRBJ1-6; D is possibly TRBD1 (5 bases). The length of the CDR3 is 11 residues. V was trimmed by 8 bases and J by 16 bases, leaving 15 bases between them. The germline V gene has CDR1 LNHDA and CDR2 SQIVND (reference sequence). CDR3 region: CASRRGTELHF. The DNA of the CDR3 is TGTGCCAGTCGGAGGGGCACTGAGCTCCACTTT.

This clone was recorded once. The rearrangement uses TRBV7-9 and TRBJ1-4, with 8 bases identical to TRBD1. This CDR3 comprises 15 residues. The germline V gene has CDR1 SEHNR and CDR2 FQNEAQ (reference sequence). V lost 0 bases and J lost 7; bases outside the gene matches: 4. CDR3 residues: CASSLARTGSEKLFF. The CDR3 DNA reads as TGTGCCAGCAGCTTAGCGAGGACAGGGAGTGAAAAACTGTTTTTT. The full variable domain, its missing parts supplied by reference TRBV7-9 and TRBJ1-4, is DTGVSQNPRHKITKRGQNVTFRCDPISEHNRLYWYRQTLGQGPEFLTYFQNEAQLEKSRLLSDRFSAERPKGSFSTLEIQRTEQGDSAMYLCASSLARTGSEKLFFGSGTQLSVL.

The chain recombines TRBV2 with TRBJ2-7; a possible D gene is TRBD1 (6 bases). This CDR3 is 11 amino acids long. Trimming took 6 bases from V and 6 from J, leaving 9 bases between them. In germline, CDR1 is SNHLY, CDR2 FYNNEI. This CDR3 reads CASSTGPEQYF. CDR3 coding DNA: TGTGCCAGCAGCACAGGGCCCGAGCAGTACTTC.

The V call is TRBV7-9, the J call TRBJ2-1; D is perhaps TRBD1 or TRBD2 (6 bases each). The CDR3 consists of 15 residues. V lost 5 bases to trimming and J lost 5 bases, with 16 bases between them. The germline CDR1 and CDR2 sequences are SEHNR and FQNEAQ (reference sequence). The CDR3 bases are TGTGCCAGCAGCCTTAGGGGGAGGAGGGACAATGAGCAGTTCTTC. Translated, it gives CASSLRGRRDNEQFF.

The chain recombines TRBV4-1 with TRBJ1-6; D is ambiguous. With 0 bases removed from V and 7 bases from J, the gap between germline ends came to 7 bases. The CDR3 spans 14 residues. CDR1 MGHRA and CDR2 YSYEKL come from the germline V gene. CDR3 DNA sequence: TGCGCCAGCAGCCAAGAACCGAAGAATTCACCCCTCCACTTT. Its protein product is CASSQEPKNSPLHF.

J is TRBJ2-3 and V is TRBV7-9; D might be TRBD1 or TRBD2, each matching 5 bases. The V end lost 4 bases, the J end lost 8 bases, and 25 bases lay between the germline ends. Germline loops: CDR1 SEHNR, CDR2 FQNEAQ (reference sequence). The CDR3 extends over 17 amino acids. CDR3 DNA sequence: TGTGCCAGCAGCTCCGAATGGGGACCCAAGCCTCGCGTTACGCAGTATTTT. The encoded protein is CASSSEWGPKPRVTQYF.

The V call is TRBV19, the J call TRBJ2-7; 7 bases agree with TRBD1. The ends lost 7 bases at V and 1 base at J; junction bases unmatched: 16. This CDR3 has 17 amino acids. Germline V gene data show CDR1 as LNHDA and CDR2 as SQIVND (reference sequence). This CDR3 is CASTPGQTVGLSYEQYF. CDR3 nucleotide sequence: TGTGCCAGTACACCGGGACAGACCGTCGGCCTATCCTACGAGCAGTACTTC.

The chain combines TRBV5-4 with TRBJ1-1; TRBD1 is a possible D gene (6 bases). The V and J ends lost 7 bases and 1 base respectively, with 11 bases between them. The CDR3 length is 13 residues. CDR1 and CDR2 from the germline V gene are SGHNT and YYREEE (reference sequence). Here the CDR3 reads CASARGQNTEAFF. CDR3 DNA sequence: TGTGCCAGCGCTAGGGGACAGAACACTGAAGCTTTCTTT.

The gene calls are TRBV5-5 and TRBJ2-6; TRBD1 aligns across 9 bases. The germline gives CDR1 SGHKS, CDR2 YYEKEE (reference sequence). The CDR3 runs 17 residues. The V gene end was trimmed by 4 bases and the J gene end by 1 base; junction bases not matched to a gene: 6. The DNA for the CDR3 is TGTGCCAGCAGCGGGGGACAGGGTCTATCTGGGGCCAACGTCCTGACTTTC. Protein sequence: CASSGGQGLSGANVLTF.

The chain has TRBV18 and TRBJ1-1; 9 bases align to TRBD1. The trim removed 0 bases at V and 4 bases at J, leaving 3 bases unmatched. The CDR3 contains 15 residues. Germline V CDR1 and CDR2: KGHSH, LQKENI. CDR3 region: CASSPPTGGFTEAFF. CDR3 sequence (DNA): TGTGCCAGCTCACCACCGACAGGGGGGTTCACTGAAGCTTTCTTT.

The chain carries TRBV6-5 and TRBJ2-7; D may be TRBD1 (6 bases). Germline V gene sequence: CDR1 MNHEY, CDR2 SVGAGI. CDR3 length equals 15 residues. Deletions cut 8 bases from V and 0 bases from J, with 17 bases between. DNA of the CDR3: TGTGCCAGCCTTAACGTAAACAGGGTCTCCTACGAGCAGTACTTC. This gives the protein CASLNVNRVSYEQYF.

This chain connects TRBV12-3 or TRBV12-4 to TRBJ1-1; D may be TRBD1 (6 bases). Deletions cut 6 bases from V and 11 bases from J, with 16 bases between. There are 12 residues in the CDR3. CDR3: CASRKEGGIAFF. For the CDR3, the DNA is TGTGCCAGCAGAAAAGAGGGGGGGATCGCTTTCTTT.

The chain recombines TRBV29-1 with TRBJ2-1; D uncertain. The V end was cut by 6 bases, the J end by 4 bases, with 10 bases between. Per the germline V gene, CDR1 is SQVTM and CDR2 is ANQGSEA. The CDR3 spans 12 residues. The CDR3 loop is CSVPGTYNEQFF. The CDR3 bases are TGCAGCGTCCCGGGCACTTACAATGAGCAGTTCTTC.

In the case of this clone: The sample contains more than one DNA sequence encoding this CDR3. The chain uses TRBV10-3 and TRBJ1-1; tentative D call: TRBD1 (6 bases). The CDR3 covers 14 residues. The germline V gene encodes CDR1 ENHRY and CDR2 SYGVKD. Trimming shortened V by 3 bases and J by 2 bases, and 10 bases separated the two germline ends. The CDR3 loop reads CAISDPRGNTEAFF. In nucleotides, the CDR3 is TGTGCCATCAGTGACCCCAGGGGTAACACTGAAGCTTTCTTT.

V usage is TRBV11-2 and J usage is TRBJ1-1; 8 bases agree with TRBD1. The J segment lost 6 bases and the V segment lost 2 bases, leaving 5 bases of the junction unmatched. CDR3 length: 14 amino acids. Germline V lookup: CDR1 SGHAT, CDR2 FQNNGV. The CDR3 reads CASSLPRQGPEAFF. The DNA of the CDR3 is TGTGCCAGCAGCTTACCTAGACAGGGGCCTGAAGCTTTCTTT.

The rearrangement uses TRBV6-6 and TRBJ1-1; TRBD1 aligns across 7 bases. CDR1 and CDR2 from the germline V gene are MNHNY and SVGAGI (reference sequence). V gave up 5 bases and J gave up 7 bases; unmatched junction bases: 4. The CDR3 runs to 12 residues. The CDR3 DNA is TGTGCCAGCAGTACTAACAGGGGTGAAGCTTTCTTT. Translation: CASSTNRGEAFF.

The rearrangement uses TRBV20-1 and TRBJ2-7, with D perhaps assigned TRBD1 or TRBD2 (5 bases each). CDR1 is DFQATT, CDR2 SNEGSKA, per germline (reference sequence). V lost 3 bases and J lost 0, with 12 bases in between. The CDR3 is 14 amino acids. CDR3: CSASLWGSSYEQYF. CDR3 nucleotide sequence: TGCAGTGCTAGTCTTTGGGGGAGCTCCTACGAGCAGTACTTC.

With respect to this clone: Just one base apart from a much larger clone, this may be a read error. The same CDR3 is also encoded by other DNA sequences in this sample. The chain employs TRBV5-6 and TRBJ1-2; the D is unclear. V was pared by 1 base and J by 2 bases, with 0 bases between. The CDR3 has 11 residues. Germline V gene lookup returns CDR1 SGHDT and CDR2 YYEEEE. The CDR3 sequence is CASSLNYGYTF. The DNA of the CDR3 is TGTGCCAGCAGCTTGAACTATGGCTACACCTTC.

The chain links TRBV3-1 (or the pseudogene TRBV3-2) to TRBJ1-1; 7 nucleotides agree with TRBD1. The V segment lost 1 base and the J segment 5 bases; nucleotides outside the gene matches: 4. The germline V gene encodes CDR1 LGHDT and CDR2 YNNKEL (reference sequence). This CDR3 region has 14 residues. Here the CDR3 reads CASSQGQGGTEAFF. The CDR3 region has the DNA TGTGCCAGCAGCCAAGGACAGGGAGGAACTGAAGCTTTCTTT.

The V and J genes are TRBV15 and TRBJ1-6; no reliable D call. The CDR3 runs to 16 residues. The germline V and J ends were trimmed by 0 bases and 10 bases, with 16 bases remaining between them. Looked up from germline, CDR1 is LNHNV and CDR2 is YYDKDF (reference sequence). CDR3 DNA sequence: TGTGCCACCAGCAGAGATTTGGGAAAGGGTGAATCACCCCTCCACTTT. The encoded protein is CATSRDLGKGESPLHF.